Described below is a single T cell receptor (beta chain) sequence and its context. The entry originates in a study of response to subunit inactivated influenza vaccine. This CDR3 contains 15 residues. V shed 2 bases and J 3 bases; nucleotides not matched to a gene: 5. One entry per CDR3 protein, called by TCRdb with MiXCR from the RT-PCR reads. The table shows some 550,000 distinct CDR3 sequences, with around 25% occurring only once. The same sample was also studied in work on T cells expressing NK-cell markers. That work adds: 5'RACE template switching with UMIs generated TCR beta cDNA. The study sequenced eight donors, seven HCMV-seropositive and one seronegative. A range of about 1.0-8% of CD8+ T cells consisted of dominant NKG2C+ clonotypes in about six donors. Also leading the CD3+CD56-NKG2C+ fraction in a handful of donors were these clonotypes.

Sequencing was performed on CD4+ T cells sorted from PBMCs, taken less than 13 days after vaccination. The receptor was isolated from a man aged 50 or older who received an inactivated influenza vaccine. The V and J genes are TRBV12-3 or TRBV12-4 and TRBJ2-3; the match to TRBD2 covers 7 bases. The CDR3 nucleotides read TGTGCCAGCAGTTTATTAGCTAGCGGTACAGATACGCAGTATTTT. The encoded protein is CASSLLASGTDTQYF.